This T cell receptor beta chain comes out of a study of cytomegalovirus exposure and HLA in healthy donors listed by TCRdb under 2017. Some background on the complete study: An earlier analysis of a few hundred of the donors reported 250 to 300 Gb of sequence data and about 120 million unique TCR beta sequences obtained from 180 million or so T cells. Approximately 300 gigabases of sequencing data and around 85 million unique TCR sequences made up an early release that covered over 550 HLA-typed donors. The genetic ancestry cluster associated with self-reported Caucasian donors included over 65% of the roughly 400 genotyped donors. The study aimed to test whether cataloging public T cell receptors could reveal signatures of past pathogen exposure. The study profiled the T cell repertoires of more than 500 subjects by immunosequencing and related them to cytomegalovirus serostatus. Besides the first cohort of more than 650 subjects, a separate validation cohort made up of over a hundred different subjects was used. The study combined high-throughput TCR immunosequencing, statistical association of individual TCRs with disease status, and machine learning to predict cytomegalovirus infection status. To study patterns of TCR occurrence, a later analysis re-analyzed previously published TCR beta repertoires from more than 550 donors and added high-resolution HLA genotyping. In the later analysis, no new phenotypic data were used to find candidate immune exposures; instead, reliance was placed on TCR beta sequences and their occurrence across donors. An earlier analysis of roughly 580 of the donors used high-throughput TCR beta sequencing to judge whether each TCR beta V gene segment behaved as functional or pseudogenic. Donor age, sex, ethnicity and CMV serostatus were compiled alongside the repertoire data. A later genetic analysis used genome-wide SNP genotypes for about 55% of the 666 donors, treating that subset as a discovery cohort. All discovery cohort repertoires had been generated using a single sequencing platform. HLA typing covered class I and class II loci at four-digit resolution. Typing coverage differed by locus: A, B, C, DRB1 and DQB1 were typed in about 629-630 donors, DQA1 in roughly 500, DPA1 in 606, and DPB1 in 400 to 480. Roughly 5 DR-DQ haplotypes were handled as single units for association and clustering, since linkage in the cohort was strong. Among 398 genotyped donors of the cohort, an average of roughly 230,000 unique TCR beta nucleotide sequences was sequenced per donor, of which roughly 17% were non-productive.

Trimmed from V: 4 bases; trimmed from J: 5 bases; junction bases lacking a gene match: 5. CDR1 and CDR2 are read off the germline V gene (reference sequence) as MNHEY and SMNVEV. From its cysteine to its phenylalanine, the CDR3 spans 15 amino acids. Only the CDR3 DNA is retained, 45 bases long and in frame from the first base. In this sample, this clone turned up a few times. It lacks a known antigen. Base qualities were left out, and no much larger clone turns up one base away. The cohort was made up of roughly 670 healthy bone marrow donors. All cohort members were sampled while nominally healthy, although unrecorded immune exposures were likely present. The donor tested CMV seropositive and was one of the 289 seropositive cohort members. Each donor provided a peripheral blood sample, and peripheral blood mononuclear cells were used for TCR beta sequencing. Genomic DNA extraction from the blood cell samples was performed with the Qiagen DNeasy Blood Extraction Kit.

Overall results and qualifications from the work: A later analysis reported that several top co-occurrence clusters appeared linked to parvovirus B19, influenza, CMV and Epstein-Barr virus. A further reported finding was that TCR beta sequences accurately predicted the HLA-A and HLA-B alleles for most subjects in the first cohort. Compared with the approximately 670-donor mean, donors in an Asian-associated ancestry cluster had fewer N-insertions in productive TCRs, according to a later genetic analysis. This cohort had only TCR beta chains sequenced, and the lack of alpha or paired-chain data limited which features could be detected. CMV serostatus was the only immune exposure information available for the cohort. It was suggested by the authors that the approach could potentially be generalized to other disease states and immunological phenotypes. Sequencing depth was assumed to be roughly uniform across donors in the presence/absence analyses, though that assumption may not hold. In a later analysis, TCR association rates were found to vary across HLA loci, with the most associated TCRs seen for DRB1 alleles and the fewest for HLA-C alleles. Strong co-occurrence of HLA alleles, especially DR and DQ, made assigning TCR associations to individual alleles difficult. In both the original and validation cohorts, the classifier was reported to diagnose cytomegalovirus status with high specificity and sensitivity. At a false discovery rate of 0.05, a later analysis linked around 15,000 TCR beta sequences to specific HLA alleles. In vitro tests confirmed that a few of the cytomegalovirus-associated TCR beta chains recognize cytomegalovirus antigens. Because HLA typing was unavailable for some donors at each locus, only the typed subset was used in association tests. The sequencing pipeline was judged likely to have produced a cluster of highly shared sequence variants as a technical artifact. Linkage disequilibrium might explain the correlated functional status among segregating V segments, but an unknown experimental factor could not be ruled out. Compared with equally common non-associated chains, HLA-associated TCR beta chains in a later analysis were more clonally expanded and had lower generation probabilities. A total of fewer than 200 TCR beta chains were listed by the study as associated with cytomegalovirus. Most CMV-associated TCR beta chains appeared to be HLA-restricted in a later analysis, and the HLA associations seemed to be driven largely by CMV exposure. V-gene and J-gene trimming of TCR beta chains was associated with a missense DCLRE1C variant in a later genetic analysis, and the association was replicated in an independent cohort. Because the 87-base-pair reads could not distinguish some IMGT-functional V segments, including TRBV6-2 and TRBV6-3, those segments were excluded. Most TCR sequences were seen in very few donors, while some public TCRs were found in many individuals. Because counts were too low, seventeen rarely observed V segments, including chromosome 9 orphons, were excluded from the earlier analysis of around 590 of the donors. In an earlier analysis of fewer than 700 of the donors, most TCR beta V segments appeared in productive rearrangements about 87% or about 30% of the time, broadly matching IMGT annotations.

The method behind the library was the immunoSEQ multiplex PCR assay. The multiplex PCR relied on a mix of 60 forward primers for TCR Vbeta segments and 13 reverse primers for TCR Jbeta segments. The CDR3 region of rearranged TCR beta genes was amplified from genomic DNA by a multiplex PCR assay. Amplified TCR beta libraries were sequenced as 87-base-pair reads on the Illumina HiSeq System. Processing in the source paper ran as follows. A later analysis counted 75 million to 100 million unique TCR beta chains across the 666 repertoires, and approximately 11 million of these chains were shared by at least two donors. Raw reads were error-corrected and collapsed into unique sequences with a nearest-neighbor algorithm that merged closely related sequences to remove PCR and sequencing errors. V, D and J gene segments were assigned by aligning CDR3 sequences to IMGT reference sequences. For a sequence to be retained, a match of at least six nucleotides was required to both a V gene segment and a J gene segment. A rearrangement counted as productive if the CDR3 had no stop codons and remained in frame with V and J, and every other rearrangement counted as non-productive. Following IMGT convention, CDR3 was defined as the stretch from the second conserved V-encoded cysteine up to the conserved J-encoded phenylalanine. The earlier analysis of roughly 590 of the donors excluded any sequence lacking an unambiguous match to a single V gene segment. An earlier analysis of fewer than 650 of the donors classified V segments as functional when productive rearrangements were above 56.7% and as segregating when the standard deviation between donors was above 5%. To diagnose cytomegalovirus status from the catalog of TCR beta chain sequences, a statistical classification framework was built. In a later analysis, V and J genes were assigned by comparing TCR nucleotide sequences against IMGT/GENE-DB human TR gene sequences. The TCRdist pipeline was used in a later analysis to assign CDR3 sequences and most-parsimonious VDJ recombination scenarios. In a later analysis, each TCR beta chain was defined by its CDR3 amino acid sequence together with its V-gene family, and reads without a unique V-gene family were excluded. A later analysis removed roughly 590 highly shared, low-generation-probability nucleotide sequences to deal with suspected cross-contamination and a sequencing artifact. For each public chain, a later analysis derived a clonal expansion index from normalized ranks of inferred template counts within each repertoire. In a later analysis, generation probabilities were computed using a VDJ recombination model fitted to out-of-frame rearrangements, and the results were checked against IGoR. A later analysis scored TCR-TCR, TCR-HLA and TCR-CMV co-occurrence with hypergeometric tests, applying a repertoire-size bias correction to TCR pairs. To estimate false discovery rates, a later analysis permuted the HLA or CMV assignments 20 times. A later analysis grouped co-occurring TCRs with DBSCAN, adding TCRdist sequence similarity when clustering within HLA-allele-positive subsets. Repertoires with fewer than 30,000 or more than 120,000 public chains were left out of co-occurrence clustering, as were five repertoires with anomalous nucleotide sharing. Here the immuneACCESS table is served through TCRdb, limited to in-frame sequences with V and J called. Missing clones are a known gap in these copies; in checked studies unresolved V genes cover under half, and the rest lacks a known reason. The V and J calls and clone size are taken from that table; D and trimming were inferred from the DNA. In all, the sample holds 35,000 to 50,000 clones, and 63% of those were seen once. The top ten constitute 12% of the sample.

The rearrangement combines TRBV27 with TRBJ2-2, and TRBD1 aligns with 9 junction nucleotides. This clonotype was obtained from a man aged 55 to 70 in good health and CMV-seropositive. The sample comprised PBMCs. The encoded CDR3 is CASSSWTGETGELFF. Here is the DNA: TGTGCCAGCAGTTCCTGGACAGGGGAAACCGGGGAGCTGTTTTTT.